Listed here are 24 T cell receptor beta chains from one sample, sequenced in a study of shared clonotypes between healthy human individuals. Generated by immunoSEQ multiplex PCR, the TCRdb table keeps only in-frame clones and is missing some. The top ten clones hold about 1.5% of a sample with 950,000 to 1,100,000 clones, 70% to 80% of them seen once. Material: memory CD4+ T cells sorted from blood. Subset noted: CD45RA-negative fraction. These receptor sequences come from a man younger than 35 in good health.

The chain couples TRBV5-6 to TRBJ2-1; maybe TRBD2 (5 bases). This CDR3 is built from 14 residues. Germline V CDR1 and CDR2: SGHDT, YYEEEE. V dropped 4 bases and J dropped 2 bases, with 10 bases sitting between them. This CDR3 reads CASSPPGTYNEQFF. For the CDR3, the DNA is TGTGCCAGCAGCCCCCCGGGAACCTACAATGAGCAGTTCTTC.

The chain is built from TRBV28 and TRBJ1-1; tentative D call: TRBD1 (6 bases). The CDR3 totals 15 residues. In germline, CDR1 is MDHEN, CDR2 SYDVKM. Trimming removed 7 bases at V and 1 base at J, with 16 bases between. The CDR3, as DNA: TGTGCCAGCACCACCTCGGGGGGGGCGAACACTGAAGCTTTCTTT. Translation gives CASTTSGGANTEAFF.

This clone appeared a few times. The rearrangement links TRBV5-6 to TRBJ2-5; 9 bases match TRBD1. Germline V gives CDR1 SGHDT, CDR2 YYEEEE. Unmatched junction bases numbered 9, after V lost 4 bases and J lost 5 bases. The CDR3 runs to 15 residues. CDR3 sequence reads: CASSHGGQGLETQYF. The CDR3 nucleotides read TGTGCCAGCAGCCATGGGGGACAGGGACTCGAGACCCAGTACTTC.

In this sample, this clone turned up once. The chain couples TRBV7-3 to TRBJ1-5; D may be TRBD1 (5 bases). Germline assignment: CDR1 SGHTA and CDR2 FQGTGA. The CDR3 sequence is 13 residues long. V lost 5 bases, J lost 7 bases, and 12 bases lay in between. The CDR3 loop reads CASSRGGGQPQHF. The CDR3 DNA is TGTGCCAGCAGCCGGGGCGGAGGCCAGCCCCAGCATTTT.

This clone was found a few times. The chain couples TRBV5-1 to TRBJ2-1; D may correspond to TRBD1 or TRBD2 (5 bases each). CDR1 and CDR2 from the germline V gene are SGHRS and YFSETQ. V was clipped by 2 bases and J by 9 bases, with 15 bases between them. The CDR3 sequence is 14 residues long. CDR3 in amino acids: CASSFEGPGSEQFF. CDR3 in DNA: TGCGCCAGCAGCTTTGAGGGACCTGGGAGTGAGCAGTTCTTC.

J is TRBJ2-7 and V is TRBV19; 9 positions match TRBD2. The CDR3 runs 15 residues. Germline V gene sequence: CDR1 LNHDA, CDR2 SQIVND (reference sequence). The J segment lost 5 bases and the V segment lost 3 bases, leaving 8 bases of the junction unmatched. CDR3 sequence: CASSMGSGSPHEQYF. DNA for the CDR3: TGTGCCAGTAGTATGGGTAGCGGGAGCCCCCACGAGCAGTACTTC.

This sequence joins TRBV9 and TRBJ1-3, with a weak D call TRBD1 (5 bases). V shed 2 bases and J shed 4 bases, with 19 bases lying between them. Germline CDR1 and CDR2: SGDLS and YYNGEE. The CDR3 covers 17 residues. In DNA, the CDR3 is TGTGCCAGCAGCGTCCGAGGAGAGAAGGGGTTCGGAAACACCATATATTTT. Amino acids: CASSVRGEKGFGNTIYF.

The J gene is TRBJ1-3, the V gene TRBV5-4; D gene uncertain. Trimming removed 0 bases from V and 2 bases from J, with 9 bases in between. Germline CDR1 reads SGHNT; CDR2 reads YYREEE (reference sequence). The CDR3 sequence is 15 residues long. DNA for the CDR3: TGTGCCAGCAGCTTGGACCCCACGACTGGAAACACCATATATTTT. This gives the protein CASSLDPTTGNTIYF.

The rearrangement joins TRBV5-5 to TRBJ2-2; possible D gene TRBD1, 6 bases. V was shortened by 1 base and J by 4 bases, with 17 bases between the two germline ends. The germline gives CDR1 SGHKS, CDR2 YYEKEE (reference sequence). This CDR3 has 17 residues. The CDR3 loop reads CASSLTGWTTLTGELFF. The CDR3 bases are TGTGCCAGCAGCTTGACAGGGTGGACAACCCTCACCGGGGAGCTGTTTTTT.

This clone came up a few times. V gene TRBV2 combines with J gene TRBJ2-2; a possible D gene is TRBD1 (6 bases). The CDR3 loop spans 15 amino acids. Trimming removed 7 bases from V and 3 bases from J, with 15 bases in between. Germline V gene data show CDR1 as SNHLY and CDR2 as FYNNEI. The CDR3 coding sequence is TGTGCCAGCAATGCACAGGGCTCGGACACCGGGGAGCTGTTTTTT. This encodes CASNAQGSDTGELFF.

The chain uses TRBV7-6 and TRBJ1-4; 11 bases align to TRBD1. The V gene end was trimmed by 5 bases and the J gene end by 7 bases; junction bases not matched to a gene: 9. Germline V gene sequence: CDR1 SGHVS, CDR2 FNYEAQ. The CDR3 has 16 residues. The CDR3 protein is CASSIFRGTGGEKLFF. The CDR3 coding sequence is TGTGCCAGCAGCATATTCCGGGGGACAGGGGGTGAAAAACTGTTTTTT.

The V gene is TRBV4-3, the J gene TRBJ2-5, with 9 bases fitting TRBD2. CDR3 size: 17 residues. Trimming cost V 1 base and J 2 bases; bases outside gene matches: 8. Germline CDR1 reads LGHNA; CDR2 reads YSLEER. The CDR3 here is CASSQGGGSGGQETQYF. CDR3 bases: TGCGCCAGCAGCCAAGGAGGGGGTAGCGGGGGACAAGAGACCCAGTACTTC.

This clone was recorded once. The rearrangement uses TRBV19 and TRBJ2-1, with no clear D. Germline V gives CDR1 LNHDA, CDR2 SQIVND (reference sequence). V lost 3 bases, J lost 9 bases, and 9 bases lay in between. The CDR3 sequence is 12 residues long. CDR3 DNA: TGTGCCAGTAGTATTAAATCGGGTGAGCAGTTCTTC. This codes for CASSIKSGEQFF.

Turning to this clone: The germline gene is not matched at one end of the junction; a read error may be the cause. The identical CDR3 is also encoded by other nucleotide sequences in the sample. The rearrangement uses TRBV19 and TRBJ2-3; 11 bases match TRBD2. Germline V gives CDR1 LNHDA, CDR2 SQIVND (reference sequence). The CDR3 consists of 16 residues. The CDR3 coding sequence is TGTGCCAGTAGTATAGGTGGACTAGCGGGCACCGATACGCAGTATTTT. Translating it yields CASSIGGLAGTDTQYF.

The chain links TRBV10-3 to TRBJ2-7; 8 nucleotides agree with TRBD2. The CDR3 consists of 13 residues. V dropped 4 bases and J dropped 5; count of bases not matched to a gene: 4. Germline-derived CDR1 and CDR2 are ENHRY and SYGVKD. CDR3 coding DNA: TGTGCCATCAGTGGTAGCGGGGTCAACGAGCAGTACTTC. Amino acids: CAISGSGVNEQYF.

As to this clone: Relative to the germline gene, one junction end is altered; a read error may explain this. This chain uses TRBV7-7 with TRBJ2-3; 7 bases map to TRBD2. CDR1 and CDR2 (germline): SSHAT, FNYEAQ (reference sequence). The CDR3 spans 13 residues. CDR3 region: CASSLGRADTQYF. The CDR3 bases are TGTGCTAGCAGCTTAGGGAGGGCAGATACGCAGTATTTT.

The V call is TRBV14, the J call TRBJ1-4, with D unclear. The germline V gene encodes CDR1 SGHDN and CDR2 FVKESK. Trimming took off 1 base at V and 0 bases at J, with 9 bases between the two ends. This CDR3 is 16 amino acids long. The CDR3 region is CASSQVSLPTNEKLFF. The CDR3 DNA reads TGTGCCAGCAGCCAAGTTTCGCTGCCAACTAATGAAAAACTGTTTTTT.

The chain joins TRBV5-6 to TRBJ1-2, with D perhaps TRBD1 (5 bases). This CDR3 spans 14 amino acids. V lost 4 bases, J lost 1 base, and 11 bases lay in between. Germline lookup yields CDR1 SGHDT and CDR2 YYEEEE. The CDR3 DNA follows: TGTGCCAGCAGCCAGGGACGGGGTAACTATGGCTACACCTTC. Its protein is CASSQGRGNYGYTF.

The chain is built from TRBV28 and TRBJ2-2, with D tentatively TRBD1 (6 bases). The CDR3 runs to 15 residues. Looked up from germline, CDR1 is MDHEN and CDR2 is SYDVKM. V dropped 1 base and J dropped 4 bases, with 10 bases sitting between them. In DNA, the CDR3 is TGTGCCAGCAGTTTATCAGGGGCGGGCACCGGGGAGCTGTTTTTT. The encoded protein is CASSLSGAGTGELFF. Complete variable domain (other parts from reference TRBV28 and TRBJ2-2): DVKVTQSSRYLVKRTGEKVFLECVQDMDHENMFWYRQDPGLGLRLIYFSYDVKMKEKGDIPEGYSVSREKKERFSLILESASTNQTSMYLCASSLSGAGTGELFFGEGSRLTVL.

In its sample, this clone was seen once. The rearrangement joins TRBV27 to TRBJ1-3, with 9 bases identical to TRBD1. V trimming: 5 bases; J trimming: 1 base; junction bases outside the gene matches: 9. CDR3 length: 17 amino acids. Per germline, CDR1 MNHEY and CDR2 SMNVEV (reference sequence). CDR3 region: CASSQQGAYLSGNTIYF. The CDR3 bases are TGTGCCAGCAGTCAACAGGGGGCATATCTTTCTGGAAACACCATATATTTT.

Here the CDR3 reads CATRQGSSNQPQHF. The CDR3 DNA is TGTGCCACTCGACAGGGAAGTAGCAATCAGCCCCAGCATTTT. The chain is built from TRBV2 and TRBJ1-5; TRBD1 matches at 7 bases. Germline assignment: CDR1 SNHLY and CDR2 FYNNEI. The CDR3 consists of 14 residues. J lost 0 bases, V lost 10 bases, and 6 bases had no gene match.

This clone was seen a single time. V gene TRBV29-1 combines with J gene TRBJ2-2; TRBD2 matches 10 bases. Trimming took 0 bases from V and 7 from J; bases not matched to a gene: 5. Germline V gene lookup returns CDR1 SQVTM and CDR2 ANQGSEA. The CDR3 extends over 15 amino acids. The CDR3 reads CSVEDLAGADGELFF. The CDR3 DNA reads TGCAGCGTTGAAGATCTAGCGGGAGCTGACGGGGAGCTGTTTTTT.

V and J are TRBV5-1 and TRBJ2-3; possibly TRBD2 for D (5 bases). The germline gives CDR1 SGHRS, CDR2 YFSETQ. This CDR3 has 14 amino acids. V shed 4 bases and J shed 2 bases, with 11 bases lying between them. The DNA of the CDR3 is TGCGCCAGCAGCAAGGACTCATCCACAGATACGCAGTATTTT. Amino acids: CASSKDSSTDTQYF.

The chain has TRBV2 and TRBJ2-5, with 8 bases identical to TRBD2. Germline V gene sequence: CDR1 SNHLY, CDR2 FYNNEI. This CDR3 spans 14 amino acids. V gave up 4 bases and J gave up 4 bases; unmatched junction bases: 5. The CDR3 loop is CASSGRSGRETQYF. The CDR3 DNA is TGTGCCAGCAGTGGACGAAGCGGGAGAGAGACCCAGTACTTC.